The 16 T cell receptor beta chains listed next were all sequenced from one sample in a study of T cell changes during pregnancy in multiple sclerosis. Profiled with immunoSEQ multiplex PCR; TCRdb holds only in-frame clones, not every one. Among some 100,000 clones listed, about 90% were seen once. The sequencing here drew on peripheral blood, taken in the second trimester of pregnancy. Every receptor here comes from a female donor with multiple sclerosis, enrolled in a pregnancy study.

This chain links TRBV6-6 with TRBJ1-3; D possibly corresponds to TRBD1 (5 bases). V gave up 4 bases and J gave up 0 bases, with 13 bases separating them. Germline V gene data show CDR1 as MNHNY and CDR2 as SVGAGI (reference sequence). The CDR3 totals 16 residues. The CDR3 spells CASSFAGPPSGNTIYF. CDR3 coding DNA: TGTGCCAGCAGTTTTGCGGGGCCACCCTCTGGAAACACCATATATTTT.

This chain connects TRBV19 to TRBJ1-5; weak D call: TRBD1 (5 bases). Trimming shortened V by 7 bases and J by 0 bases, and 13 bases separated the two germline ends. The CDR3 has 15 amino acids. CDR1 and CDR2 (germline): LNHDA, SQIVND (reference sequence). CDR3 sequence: CASTREVNSNQPQHF. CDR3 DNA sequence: TGTGCCAGTACCAGGGAAGTAAATAGCAATCAGCCCCAGCATTTT.

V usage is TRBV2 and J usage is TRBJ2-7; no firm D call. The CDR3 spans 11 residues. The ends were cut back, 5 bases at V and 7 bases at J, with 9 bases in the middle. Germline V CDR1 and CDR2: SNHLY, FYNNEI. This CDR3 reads CASSSEEEQYF. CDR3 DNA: TGTGCCAGCAGTTCAGAGGAAGAGCAGTACTTC. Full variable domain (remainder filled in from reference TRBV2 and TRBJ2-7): EPEVTQTPSHQVTQMGQEVILRCVPISNHLYFYWYRQILGQKVEFLVSFYNNEISEKSEIFDDQFSVERPDGSNFTLKIRSTKLEDSAMYFCASSSEEEQYFGPGTRLTVT.

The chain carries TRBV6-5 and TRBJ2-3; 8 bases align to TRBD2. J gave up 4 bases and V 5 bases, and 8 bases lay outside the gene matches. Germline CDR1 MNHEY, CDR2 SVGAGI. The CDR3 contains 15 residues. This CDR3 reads CASSRSGSFSDTQYF. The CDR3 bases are TGTGCCAGCAGTAGAAGCGGGAGTTTTTCAGATACGCAGTATTTT.

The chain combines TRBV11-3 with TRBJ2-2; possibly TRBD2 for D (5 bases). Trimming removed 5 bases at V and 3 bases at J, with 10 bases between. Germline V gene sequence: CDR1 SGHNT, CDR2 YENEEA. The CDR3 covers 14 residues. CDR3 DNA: TGTGCCAGCAGCCCCGGAGGAGACACCGGGGAGCTGTTTTTT. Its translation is CASSPGGDTGELFF.

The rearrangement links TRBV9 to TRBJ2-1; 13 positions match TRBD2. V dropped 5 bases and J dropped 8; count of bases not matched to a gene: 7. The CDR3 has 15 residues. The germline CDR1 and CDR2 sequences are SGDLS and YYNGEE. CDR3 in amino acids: CASSWTSGSGDEQFF. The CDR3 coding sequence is TGTGCCAGCAGTTGGACTAGCGGGAGTGGCGATGAGCAGTTCTTC.

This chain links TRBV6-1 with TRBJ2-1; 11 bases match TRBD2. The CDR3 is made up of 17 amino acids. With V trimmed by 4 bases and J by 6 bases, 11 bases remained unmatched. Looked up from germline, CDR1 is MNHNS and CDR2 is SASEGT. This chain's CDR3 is CASSGTPGLAATNEQFF. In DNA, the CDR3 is TGTGCCAGCAGTGGAACCCCGGGACTAGCGGCTACCAATGAGCAGTTCTTC.

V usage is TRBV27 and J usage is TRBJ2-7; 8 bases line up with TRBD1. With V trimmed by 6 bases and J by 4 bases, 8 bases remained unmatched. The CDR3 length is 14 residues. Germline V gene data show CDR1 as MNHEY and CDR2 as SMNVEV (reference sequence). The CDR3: CASSLQGQAYEQYF. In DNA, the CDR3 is TGTGCCAGCAGCCTCCAGGGACAGGCTTACGAGCAGTACTTC.

CDR3 sequence reads: CASSRGGQASTDTQYF. Written as DNA, the CDR3 is TGCGCCAGCAGCCGAGGGGGACAGGCCAGCACAGATACGCAGTATTTT. This chain joins TRBV4-1 and TRBJ2-3; 8 nucleotides agree with TRBD1. V was clipped by 4 bases and J by 0 bases; unmatched bases: 6. Germline CDR1 reads MGHRA; CDR2 reads YSYEKL. This CDR3 is built from 16 residues.

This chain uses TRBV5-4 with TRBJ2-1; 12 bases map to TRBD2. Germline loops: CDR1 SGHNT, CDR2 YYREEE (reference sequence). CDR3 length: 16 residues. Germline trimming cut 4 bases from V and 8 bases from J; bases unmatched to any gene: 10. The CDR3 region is CASSRDPSGRAYEQFF. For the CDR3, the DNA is TGTGCCAGCAGCCGGGACCCTAGCGGGAGGGCCTATGAGCAGTTCTTC.

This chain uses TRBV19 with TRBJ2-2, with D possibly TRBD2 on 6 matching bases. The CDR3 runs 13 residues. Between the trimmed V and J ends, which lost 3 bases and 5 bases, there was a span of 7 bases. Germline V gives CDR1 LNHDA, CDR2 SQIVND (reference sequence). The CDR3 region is CASSMGGTGELFF. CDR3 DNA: TGTGCCAGTAGTATGGGGGGAACCGGGGAGCTGTTTTTT.

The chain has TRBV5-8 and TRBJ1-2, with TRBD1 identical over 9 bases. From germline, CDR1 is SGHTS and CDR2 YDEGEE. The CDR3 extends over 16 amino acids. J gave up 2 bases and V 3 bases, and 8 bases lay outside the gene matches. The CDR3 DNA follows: TGTGCCAGCAGCTCACCCGGGACAGGGAGCAACTATGGCTACACCTTC. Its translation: CASSSPGTGSNYGYTF.

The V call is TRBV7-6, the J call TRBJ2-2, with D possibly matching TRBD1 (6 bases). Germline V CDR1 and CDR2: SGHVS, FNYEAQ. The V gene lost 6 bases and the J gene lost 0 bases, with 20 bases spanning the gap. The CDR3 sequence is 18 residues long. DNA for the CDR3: TGTGCCAGCAGTGCTCTAGGACAGACGTTCGCGAACACCGGGGAGCTGTTTTTT. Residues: CASSALGQTFANTGELFF.

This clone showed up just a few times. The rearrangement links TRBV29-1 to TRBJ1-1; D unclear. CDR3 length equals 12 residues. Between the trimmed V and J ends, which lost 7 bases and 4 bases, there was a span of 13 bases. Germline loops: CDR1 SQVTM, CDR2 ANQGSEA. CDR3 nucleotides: TGCAGCGCCTTCTATTCCCTCACTGAAGCTTTCTTT. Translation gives CSAFYSLTEAFF.

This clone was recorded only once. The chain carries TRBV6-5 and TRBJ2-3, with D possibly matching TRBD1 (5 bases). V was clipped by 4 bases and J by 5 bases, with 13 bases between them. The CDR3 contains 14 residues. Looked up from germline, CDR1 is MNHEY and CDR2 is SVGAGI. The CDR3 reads CASSSYLQGDTQYF. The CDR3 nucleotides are TGTGCCAGCAGTTCGTACTTGCAGGGAGATACGCAGTATTTT.

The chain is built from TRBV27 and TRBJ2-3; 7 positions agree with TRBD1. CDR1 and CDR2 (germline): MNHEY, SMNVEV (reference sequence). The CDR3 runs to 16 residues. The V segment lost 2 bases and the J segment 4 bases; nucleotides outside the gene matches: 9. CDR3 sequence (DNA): TGTGCCAGCAGTTTAGCCAGGGGGTTCAATTCAGATACGCAGTATTTT. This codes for CASSLARGFNSDTQYF.